The source of this TCR beta chain is a study of shared clonotypes between healthy human individuals. Whole-study context: Plates per donor: three CD4 naive, three CD4 memory, two CD8 naive, one CD8 memory.

Profiled with immunoSEQ multiplex PCR; TCRdb holds only in-frame clones, not every one. The sample comprises approximately 980,000 clones, over 60% of which are singletons, and about 1.5% rests with the top ten. Remarks on this clone: Antigen unknown. The same CDR3 is also encoded by other DNA sequences in this sample.

Findings of the study overall: A few donors held about 4.6% of naive CD4 clonotypes in common. Only blood was sampled, and tissue TCR repertoires likely differ from blood ones.

From CD4+ cells came CD45RA+ naive and CD45RA-negative memory subsets. J lost 3 bases, V lost 2 bases, and 4 bases had no gene match. The CDR3 is 15 residues long. CDR1 is KGHSH and CDR2 is LQKENI in the germline V gene. The sample taken for sequencing was memory CD4+ T cells sorted from blood. The sample's subset: CD45RA-negative fraction. The rearrangement links TRBV18 to TRBJ2-3; 8 bases fit TRBD2. The sequence was obtained from a man younger than 30 in good health. The CDR3 bases are TGTGCCAGCTCACCAAGAGCGGGGGAGACAGATACGCAGTATTTT. Its protein product is CASSPRAGETDTQYF.